A single sample gave rise to the 3 T cell receptor beta chains below, sequenced in a study of cytomegalovirus exposure and HLA in healthy donors. PCR was performed using 60 Vbeta and 13 Jbeta primers. Measured with immunoSEQ multiplex PCR; TCRdb has only the in-frame clones, and not every one. The sample comprises more than 150,000 clones, around 82% of which are singletons, and 2% to 2.5% rests with the top ten. Source material: PBMCs. Receptors were obtained from a woman aged 25 to 39 in good health and CMV-seropositive.

This rearrangement joins TRBV4-3 to TRBJ2-6; D gene uncertain. The CDR3 runs to 16 residues. Germline assignment: CDR1 LGHNA and CDR2 YSLEER. Trimming removed 1 base at V and 0 bases at J, with 7 bases between. The CDR3 is CASSQVPVSGANVLTF. The CDR3 nucleotides are TGCGCCAGCAGCCAAGTACCAGTCTCTGGGGCCAACGTCCTGACTTTC.

This chain uses TRBV6-1 with TRBJ1-1; D call uncertain. This CDR3 region has 14 residues. V was cut by 6 bases and J by 4 bases, with 15 bases left in between. The germline V gene encodes CDR1 MNHNS and CDR2 SASEGT. The CDR3 loop is CASRDPGGLTEAFF. The CDR3 DNA follows: TGTGCCAGCAGAGACCCTGGCGGCCTCACTGAAGCTTTCTTT.

This chain uses TRBV6-5 with TRBJ2-1; D may be TRBD2 (6 bases). The germline gives CDR1 MNHEY, CDR2 SVGAGI. The ends were cut back, 2 bases at V and 5 bases at J, with 10 bases in the middle. There are 14 residues in the CDR3. The CDR3 nucleotides read TGTGCCAGCAGTTACGTCGCGGGGAACAATGAGCAGTTCTTC. Translated, it gives CASSYVAGNNEQFF.